This passage covers 4 T cell receptor beta chains from one sample sequenced in a study of T cells expressing NK-cell markers. After re-calling the 5' RACE reads, TCRdb lists one entry per CDR3 protein, DNA absent. In total, the table holds about 150,000 distinct CDR3 sequences. The sequenced material came from blood T cells: a sorted CD56 or NKG2C T cell subset, CD4+ or CD8+ T cells, or bulk PBMC T cells (not recorded which). The receptors originated from a woman in her forties or fifties in good health.

This chain joins TRBV5-1 and TRBJ1-1; TCRdb reports TRBD1, a call that lacks DNA to check it against. This CDR3 is 15 amino acids long. Germline V gives CDR1 SGHRS, CDR2 YFSETQ. The chain's CDR3 is CASSPLSRDRAEAFF. The entire variable domain, with the rest obtained from reference TRBV5-1 and TRBJ1-1, is as follows: KAGVTQTPRYLIKTRGQQVTLSCSPISGHRSVSWYQQTPGQGLQFLFEYFSETQRNKGNFPGRFSGRQFSNSRSEMNVSTLELGDSALYLCASSPLSRDRAEAFFGQGTRLTVV.

The chain joins TRBV6-4 to TRBJ2-2; the D call from TCRdb, TRBD2, cannot be confirmed without DNA. CDR1 and CDR2 from the germline V gene are MRHNA and SNTAGT. The CDR3 totals 15 residues. The CDR3: CASSDQAGSSGELFF.

The chain is built from TRBV19 and TRBJ1-1; TCRdb returns TRBD1, unconfirmable since there is no DNA. The germline V gene has CDR1 LNHDA and CDR2 SQIVND (reference sequence). CDR3 length: 13 amino acids. CDR3 amino acids: CASRPQGWTEAFF.

The J gene is TRBJ2-1, the V gene TRBV27. This CDR3 region has 14 residues. Germline assignment: CDR1 MNHEY and CDR2 SMNVEV (reference sequence). CDR3 amino acids: CASTQTGSYNEQFF.